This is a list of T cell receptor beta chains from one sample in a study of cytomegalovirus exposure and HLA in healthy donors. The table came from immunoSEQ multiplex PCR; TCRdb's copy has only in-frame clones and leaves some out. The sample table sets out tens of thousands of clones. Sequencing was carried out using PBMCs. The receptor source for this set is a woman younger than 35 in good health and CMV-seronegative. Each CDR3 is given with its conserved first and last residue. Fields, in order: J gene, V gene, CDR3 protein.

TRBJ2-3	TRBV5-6	CASSLLVFASTDTQYF
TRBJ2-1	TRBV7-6	CASSLDREYNEQFF
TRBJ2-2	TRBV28	CASSHSRDREFTGELFF
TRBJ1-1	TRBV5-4	CASSLGQGVVNTEAFF
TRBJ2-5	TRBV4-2	CASSPTGVQETQYF
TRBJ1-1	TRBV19	CASSFLIGAEAFF
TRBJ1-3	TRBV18	CASAPSGQGARNTIYF
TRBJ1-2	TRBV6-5	CASSETGDSGYTF
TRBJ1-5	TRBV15	CATSIQGDQPQHF
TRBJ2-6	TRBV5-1	CASSWGPSGANVLTF
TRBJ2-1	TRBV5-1	CASSSLLAGRDSSYNEQFF
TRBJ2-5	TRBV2	CASSESIIGETQYF
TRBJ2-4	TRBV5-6	CASRRLAGENIQYF
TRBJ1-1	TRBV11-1	CASSTRQGVRTEAFF
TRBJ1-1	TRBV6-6	CASSYSLRVENTEAFF
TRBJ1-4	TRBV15	CATSRDPQQGAVFEKLFF
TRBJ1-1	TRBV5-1	CASSLASGITEAFF
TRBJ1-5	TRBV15	CATSRGRQGDRNQPQHF
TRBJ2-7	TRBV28	CASSPIKTGSYEQYF
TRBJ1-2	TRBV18	CASSPTGSLSRAYGYTF
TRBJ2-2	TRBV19	CASMPWDRGKTGELFF
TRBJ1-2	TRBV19	CASSMPTGDYGYTF
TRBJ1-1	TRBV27	CASSRWTGGLAEAFF
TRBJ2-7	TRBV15	CATSRGTFYEQYF
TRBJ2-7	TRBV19	CASSPRDGRRGYEQYF
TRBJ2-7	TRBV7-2	CASSLTGGGYEQYF
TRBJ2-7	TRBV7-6	CASSNPYPGDSNYEQYF
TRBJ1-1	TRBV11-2	CASSLDFGVGAFF
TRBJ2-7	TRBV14	CASNPGGNPSYEQYF
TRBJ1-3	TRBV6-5	CASSRTEGATIYF
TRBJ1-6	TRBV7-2	CASSLLPDIRSPLHF
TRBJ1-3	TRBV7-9	CASSLKGTGGSGNTIYF
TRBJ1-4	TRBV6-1	CASSEGQATNEKLFF
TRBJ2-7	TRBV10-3	CAISETGQGAHEQYF
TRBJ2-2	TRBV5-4	CASSPDRGWGGELFF
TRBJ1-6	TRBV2	CASGGRETSPLHF
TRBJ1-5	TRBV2	CASIASARNQPQHF
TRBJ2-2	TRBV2	CASSEYRGLTGELFF
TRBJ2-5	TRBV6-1	CASRRGLRETQYF
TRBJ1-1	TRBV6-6	CASSLGPGSEAFF
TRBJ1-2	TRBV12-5	CASGLGGRASTF
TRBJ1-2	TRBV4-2	CASSRGAVNGYTF
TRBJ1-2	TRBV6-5	CASSYDRGNGYTF
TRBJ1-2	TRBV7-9	CASSSPPTGMHYGYTF
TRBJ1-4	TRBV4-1	CASSPTGERGKLFF
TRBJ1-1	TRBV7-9	CASSPRTGQNTEAFF
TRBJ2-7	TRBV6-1	CASSEELAGSYEQYF
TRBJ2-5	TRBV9	CASSSSQLEGTQYF
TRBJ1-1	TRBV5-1	CASSSGDSEAFF
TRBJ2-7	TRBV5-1	CASSLGGAGGYEQYF
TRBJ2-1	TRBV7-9	CASSETGGGGPTWEQFF
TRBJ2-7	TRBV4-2	CASSRLGTDRSEQYF
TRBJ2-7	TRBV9	CASSVSAEESSYEQYF
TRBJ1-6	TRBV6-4	CASTSADREHSPLHF
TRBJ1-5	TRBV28	CASSFGTEDQPQHF
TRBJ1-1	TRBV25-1	CASSEQGGTEAFF
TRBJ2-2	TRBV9	CASSAIGTSPGELFF
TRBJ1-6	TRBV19	CASSIESGTLHF
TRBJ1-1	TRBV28	CASSLGFSGSPEAFF
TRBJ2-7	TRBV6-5	CASSRRTGAIEQYF